These 18 T cell receptor beta chains were sequenced from one sample in a study of blood T cell repertoires in COVID-19. Data came from immunoSEQ multiplex PCR; TCRdb stores just in-frame clones and leaves some out. In the table there are roughly 120,000 clones, approximately 80% of which are singletons. Material for sequencing was peripheral blood. The receptor set was obtained from a woman aged 55-70 years with acute or convalescent COVID-19.

The chain joins TRBV5-1 to TRBJ2-6, with TRBD1 identical over 8 bases. Germline V gene data show CDR1 as SGHRS and CDR2 as YFSETQ. This CDR3 comprises 16 residues. V gave up 3 bases and J gave up 2 bases; unmatched junction bases: 4. This CDR3 reads CASSWTGSTGANVLTF. Here the CDR3 DNA reads TGCGCCAGCAGCTGGACAGGGAGCACTGGGGCCAACGTCCTGACTTTC.

This rearrangement joins TRBV6-4 to TRBJ1-6; the D gene is possibly TRBD1 (5 bases). The V end was cut by 3 bases, the J end by 10 bases, with 13 bases between. CDR1 and CDR2 (germline): MRHNA, SNTAGT. The CDR3 loop spans 14 amino acids. The CDR3 loop is CASSEDMGRSPLHF. The CDR3 DNA reads TGTGCCAGCAGTGAGGATATGGGGCGGTCACCCCTCCACTTT.

This sequence joins TRBV18 and TRBJ2-1, with a possible D match to TRBD1 (5 bases). The CDR3 extends over 14 amino acids. Per germline, CDR1 KGHSH and CDR2 LQKENI. V was clipped by 3 bases and J by 9 bases, with 15 bases between them. The CDR3 DNA sequence: TGTGCCAGCTCACCCCCAACCGATAGGGGTGAGCAGTTCTTC. Its protein product is CASSPPTDRGEQFF.

This chain joins TRBV19 and TRBJ1-1; D unresolved. CDR3 length: 13 residues. Trimming shortened V by 3 bases and J by 0 bases, and 5 bases separated the two germline ends. CDR1 LNHDA and CDR2 SQIVND come from the germline V gene (reference sequence). Here the CDR3 DNA reads TGTGCCAGTAGTATTTCAGTGAACACTGAAGCTTTCTTT. As protein: CASSISVNTEAFF.

The chain has TRBV30 and TRBJ1-2; the D gene is possibly TRBD1 (6 bases). Trimming took off 4 bases at V and 8 bases at J, with 17 bases between the two ends. Looked up from germline, CDR1 is GTSNPN and CDR2 is SVGIG (reference sequence). The CDR3 sequence is 13 residues long. In DNA form, the CDR3 reads TGTGCCTGGAATCCGGGGGCGGGGGTCGGCTACACCTTC. Amino acids: CAWNPGAGVGYTF.

This clone has only a few counts. The V call is TRBV5-1, the J call TRBJ1-4, with D possibly being TRBD1 (6 bases). V lost 4 bases and J lost 0, with 10 bases in between. In germline, CDR1 is SGHRS, CDR2 YFSETQ. This CDR3 contains 15 residues. The CDR3 nucleotides are TGCGCCAGCAGCCTAGGACAGACAACTAATGAAAAACTGTTTTTT. Translating gives CASSLGQTTNEKLFF.

The genes are TRBV7-9 and TRBJ2-5; TRBD2 aligns across 12 bases. Trimming at V came to 10 bases and at J to 1 base, leaving 10 bases not matched to a gene. The CDR3 is 16 amino acids. The germline V gene has CDR1 SEHNR and CDR2 FQNEAQ (reference sequence). Here the CDR3 reads CAIQVGLAGIQETQYF. The CDR3 DNA follows: TGTGCCATACAGGTGGGACTAGCGGGTATCCAAGAGACCCAGTACTTC.

This chain joins TRBV29-1 and TRBJ1-1; a possible D gene is TRBD1 (5 bases). Trimming removed 4 bases from V and 6 bases from J, with 18 bases in between. This CDR3 spans 14 amino acids. Germline CDR1 is SQVTM and CDR2 is ANQGSEA. As DNA, the CDR3 is TGCAGCGTTGGGGGAGGGGTTGGCTATCCTGAAGCTTTCTTT. Its translation: CSVGGGVGYPEAFF.

V usage is TRBV30 and J usage is TRBJ1-3; TRBD1 agrees at 7 bases. Trimming removed 3 bases from V and 1 base from J; junction bases left unmatched: 6. CDR3 size: 15 residues. Looked up from germline, CDR1 is GTSNPN and CDR2 is SVGIG (reference sequence). The CDR3 region has the DNA TGTGCCTGGAGGCGGACAGGCGGATCTGGAAACACCATATATTTT. Its protein product is CAWRRTGGSGNTIYF.

The chain couples TRBV30 to TRBJ2-1, with 9 bases lining up with TRBD1. The CDR3 runs 18 residues. J gave up 9 bases and V 2 bases, and 20 bases lay outside the gene matches. From germline, CDR1 is GTSNPN and CDR2 SVGIG (reference sequence). This chain's CDR3 is CAWSLPGTGYGSNSEQFF. The CDR3 nucleotides read TGTGCCTGGAGTCTTCCCGGGACAGGGTATGGTTCCAATAGTGAGCAGTTCTTC. The entire variable domain, with the rest obtained from reference TRBV30 and TRBJ2-1, is as follows: SQTIHQWPATLVQPVGSPLSLECTVEGTSNPNLYWYRQAAGRGLQLLFYSVGIGQISSEVPQNLSASRPQDRQFILSSKKLLLSDSGFYLCAWSLPGTGYGSNSEQFFGPGTRLTVL.

The gene calls are TRBV5-1 and TRBJ2-1, with 8 bases that match TRBD2. V shed 2 bases, J shed 8 bases, and the junction held 12 bases outside the gene matches. In germline, CDR1 is SGHRS, CDR2 YFSETQ. This CDR3 is built from 16 residues. DNA for the CDR3: TGCGCCAGCAGCTTCGGTCGCGGACTAGCTAAGGATGAGCAGTTCTTC. The encoded protein is CASSFGRGLAKDEQFF.

This sequence joins TRBV7-6 and TRBJ1-5, with TRBD1 as a possible D gene (6 bases). The CDR3 runs to 15 residues. V shed 3 bases and J shed 6 bases, with 15 bases lying between them. Germline-derived CDR1 and CDR2 are SGHVS and FNYEAQ. CDR3 sequence reads: CASSLFGGAGQPQHF. CDR3 DNA sequence: TGTGCCAGCAGCTTGTTCGGGGGGGCAGGTCAGCCCCAGCATTTT.

The gene calls are TRBV5-6 and TRBJ1-2, with D possibly matching TRBD1 (6 bases). The CDR3 covers 15 residues. The germline V gene encodes CDR1 SGHDT and CDR2 YYEEEE. V lost 1 base, J lost 4 bases, and 14 bases lay in between. The CDR3 sequence: CASSLIGTRSYGYTF. The CDR3 coding sequence is TGTGCCAGCAGCTTGATTGGGACAAGATCCTATGGCTACACCTTC.

This sequence joins TRBV4-1 and TRBJ1-2; the match to TRBD1 covers 9 bases. Germline CDR1 reads MGHRA; CDR2 reads YSYEKL. This CDR3 has 15 residues. J lost 8 bases, V lost 1 base, and 8 bases had no gene match. CDR3 nucleotide sequence: TGCGCCAGCAGCCAAGTTTTATCGACAGGGGGAGGCTACACCTTC. Amino acids: CASSQVLSTGGGYTF.

V usage is TRBV29-1 and J usage is TRBJ1-2; 7 bases align to TRBD1. CDR3 length: 12 residues. The germline CDR1 and CDR2 sequences are SQVTM and ANQGSEA. V dropped 5 bases and J dropped 7; count of bases not matched to a gene: 7. CDR3 nucleotide sequence: TGCAGCGTTCCGACAGGGTTCGCTGGCTACACCTTC. This encodes CSVPTGFAGYTF.

This clone was seen more than once but under ten times. This chain links TRBV9 with TRBJ2-1; 9 positions agree with TRBD2. CDR1 SGDLS and CDR2 YYNGEE come from the germline V gene. The CDR3 has 17 amino acids. V trimming: 3 bases; J trimming: 4 bases; junction bases outside the gene matches: 11. DNA of the CDR3: TGTGCCAGCAGCGGACGAAGATCTAGCGGGGAATACAATGAGCAGTTCTTC. Its translation: CASSGRRSSGEYNEQFF.

The V gene is TRBV7-9, the J gene TRBJ2-5, with 9 bases that match TRBD2. Germline V gene data show CDR1 as SEHNR and CDR2 as FQNEAQ (reference sequence). The CDR3 is 16 amino acids. V dropped 1 base and J dropped 4; count of bases not matched to a gene: 7. The DNA for the CDR3 is TGTGCCAGCAGCTTAGAGGTAGCGGGGGCGGGAGAGACCCAGTACTTC. It specifies CASSLEVAGAGETQYF.

The chain's CDR3 is CASSQDSGGPETQYF. The CDR3 DNA sequence: TGTGCCAGCAGCCAAGACTCCGGGGGGCCGGAGACCCAGTACTTC. The J gene is TRBJ2-5, the V gene TRBV4-2, with D tentatively TRBD2 (7 bases). Germline values: CDR1 LGHNA, CDR2 YNFKEQ. V was pared by 0 bases and J by 5 bases, with 13 bases between. The CDR3 length is 15 residues.